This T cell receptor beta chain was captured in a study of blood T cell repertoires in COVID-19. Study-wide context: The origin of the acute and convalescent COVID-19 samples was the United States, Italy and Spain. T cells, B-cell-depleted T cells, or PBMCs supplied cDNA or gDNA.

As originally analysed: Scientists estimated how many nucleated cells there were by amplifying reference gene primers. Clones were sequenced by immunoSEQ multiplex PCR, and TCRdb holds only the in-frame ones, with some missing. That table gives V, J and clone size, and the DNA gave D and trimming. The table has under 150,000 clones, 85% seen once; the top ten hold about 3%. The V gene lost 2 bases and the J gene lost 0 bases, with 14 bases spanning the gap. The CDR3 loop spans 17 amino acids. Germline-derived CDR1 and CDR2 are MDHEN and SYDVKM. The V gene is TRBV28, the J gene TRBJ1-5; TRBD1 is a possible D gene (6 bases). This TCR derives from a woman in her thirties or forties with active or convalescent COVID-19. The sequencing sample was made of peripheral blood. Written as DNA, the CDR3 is TGTGCCAGCAGTTTAACCGCGTACAGGGATAGCAATCAGCCCCAGCATTTT. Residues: CASSLTAYRDSNQPQHF.